The 8 T cell receptor beta chains below all came from one sample that was sequenced in a study of blood T cell repertoires in COVID-19. Sequencing was performed with immunoSEQ multiplex PCR; in TCRdb, only in-frame clones are kept and a portion is missing. The data contain 80,000 or so clones, roughly 86% of them singletons. The sequencing sample was made of peripheral blood. These receptors were obtained from a man aged 55-75 years with acute or convalescent COVID-19.

V and J are TRBV5-1 and TRBJ1-2; D unclear. Germline lookup yields CDR1 SGHRS and CDR2 YFSETQ. Trimming shortened V by 0 bases and J by 4 bases, and 7 bases separated the two germline ends. The CDR3 sequence is 13 residues long. This CDR3 reads CASSLDGSYGYTF. The CDR3 DNA is TGCGCCAGCAGCTTGGATGGGAGCTATGGCTACACCTTC.

This clone was counted between two and nine times. The chain employs TRBV4-3 and TRBJ2-7, with D perhaps TRBD1 (6 bases). CDR1 is LGHNA, CDR2 YSLEER, per germline. The V gene lost 4 bases and the J gene lost 7 bases, with 14 bases spanning the gap. This CDR3 comprises 13 residues. CDR3: CASSRLQGREQYF. For the CDR3, the DNA is TGCGCCAGCAGCCGGCTACAGGGCAGGGAGCAGTACTTC.

V is TRBV5-6 and J is TRBJ2-1; perhaps TRBD1 as D (6 bases). The CDR3 is 12 residues long. V was trimmed by 2 bases and J by 7 bases, leaving 7 bases between them. Germline V gene lookup returns CDR1 SGHDT and CDR2 YYEEEE. The CDR3 DNA sequence: TGTGCCAGCAGCTTTCAGGGGAATGAGCAGTTCTTC. Protein sequence: CASSFQGNEQFF.

The rearrangement uses TRBV30 and TRBJ1-6; D is possibly TRBD1 (5 bases). Germline V gives CDR1 GTSNPN, CDR2 SVGIG (reference sequence). This CDR3 has 14 amino acids. V lost 7 bases and J 10 bases, leaving 20 bases between the germline ends. The CDR3 protein is CAFQSGDAASPLHF. For the CDR3, the DNA is TGTGCCTTTCAATCGGGGGACGCTGCGTCACCCCTCCACTTT. The variable domain in full, with the rest retrieved from reference TRBV30 and TRBJ1-6, is SQTIHQWPATLVQPVGSPLSLECTVEGTSNPNLYWYRQAAGRGLQLLFYSVGIGQISSEVPQNLSASRPQDRQFILSSKKLLLSDSGFYLCAFQSGDAASPLHFGNGTRLTVT.

This clone appeared once. This chain links TRBV5-1 with TRBJ1-2; a weak D match, TRBD1 (5 bases). V was shortened by 6 bases and J by 6 bases, with 15 bases between the two germline ends. Germline assignment: CDR1 SGHRS and CDR2 YFSETQ. The CDR3 is made up of 13 amino acids. The CDR3 DNA follows: TGCGCCAGCACCGATGGATGGGGGGATGGCTACACCTTC. Translation: CASTDGWGDGYTF.

The rearrangement links TRBV4-3 to TRBJ2-7; 8 bases agree with TRBD2. V was pared by 2 bases and J by 2 bases, with 5 bases of the junction left unmatched. Germline V gene data show CDR1 as LGHNA and CDR2 as YSLEER. This CDR3 spans 15 amino acids. The chain's CDR3 is CASSQISGAAYEQYF. CDR3 sequence (DNA): TGCGCCAGCAGCCAAATTAGCGGGGCCGCCTACGAGCAGTACTTC.

This chain uses TRBV10-3 with TRBJ1-5, with 7 positions matching TRBD1. Trimming at V came to 0 bases and at J to 1 base, leaving 0 bases not matched to a gene. This CDR3 comprises 15 residues. Looked up from germline, CDR1 is ENHRY and CDR2 is SYGVKD. CDR3 in amino acids: CAISESTGSNQPQHF. As DNA, the CDR3 is TGTGCCATCAGTGAGTCGACAGGGAGCAATCAGCCCCAGCATTTT.

This chain joins TRBV28 and TRBJ1-1, with D tentatively TRBD1 (6 bases). CDR1 is MDHEN, CDR2 SYDVKM, per germline. CDR3 size: 16 residues. The V end was cut by 8 bases, the J end by 5 bases, with 24 bases between. The CDR3 bases are TGTGCCAGCCAGGCGGGGGCTGTTAGTGTGGGTACTGAAGCTTTCTTT. Translating gives CASQAGAVSVGTEAFF.